Sequencing of this T cell receptor beta chain was carried out in a study of beta chain features in type 1 diabetes. Study outcomes and limitations: VDJ junctions sequenced from type 1 diabetes patients showed fewer insertions and more deletions. Cells with high TCR expression could be over-represented by cDNA sequencing. A greater similarity of naive, central memory and Treg TCRB repertoires was seen among patients than among healthy donors. Type 1 diabetes patients had TCRB CDR3s that were shorter (moderately but significantly so) in all four CD4+ subsets.

All of the isolated RNA was reverse transcribed, so expressed TCRB transcripts were sequenced. Clones were read by immunoSEQ multiplex PCR, and TCRdb kept only the in-frame ones, dropping some. The repertoire holds about 740,000 clones, with about an eighth as singletons. Trimming shortened V by 7 bases and J by 5 bases, and 11 bases separated the two germline ends. The length of the CDR3 is 13 residues. Germline V gene data show CDR1 as MDHEN and CDR2 as SYDVKM. This clone was counted between two and nine times. No antigen is known for it. Sequencing was done on a sample of naive CD4+ T cells from blood. V and J are TRBV28 and TRBJ1-4, with D hard to call. The receptor was derived from a man between 18 and 35 years old with type 1 diabetes. CDR3 sequence: CASIAGLNEKLFF. The CDR3 DNA sequence: TGTGCCAGCATCGCGGGCCTGAATGAAAAACTGTTTTTT.